This T cell receptor beta chain is from a study of human T cells and chemical hapten exposure. Study-wide background: Sensitization used 2% DPC on roughly 2 cm by roughly 2 cm upper inner arm skin. The study lasted approximately 26 weeks, and patients were dosed weekly with diphenylcyclopropenone on the scalp throughout.

Time point meaning: pre-sensitization, week 0. Treatment reported: therapeutic diphenylcyclopropenone sensitization with weekly scalp DPC. From the RACE reads, TCRdb called clonotypes with MiXCR, one entry per CDR3 protein. The sample lists some 200,000 distinct CDR3 sequences; around 30% were seen once. With 6 bases clipped from V and 3 bases from J, the junction kept 9 bases outside the gene matches. The CDR3 covers 15 residues. Germline V gives CDR1 SNHLY, CDR2 FYNNEI. Study-level points and caveats: Donors, who had alopecia, may show an immune response that differs from healthy people's.

Comment on this clonotype: What it binds is not known.

The origin of this receptor is a young woman with alopecia areata. Some clones in this sample may be carry-over from other donors' samples. The specimen was whole blood, collected in connection with sensitization to the hapten diphenylcyclopropenone (DPC). This sequence joins TRBV2 and TRBJ2-3, with 7 bases that match TRBD2. CDR3 DNA sequence: TGTGCCAGCAGAAGGGAGACTAGCCCTACAGATACGCAGTATTTT. As protein: CASRRETSPTDTQYF.